This passage covers 9 T cell receptor beta chains from one sample sequenced in a study of Ad26.COV2.S vaccination and SARS-CoV-2 variants. Using immunoSEQ multiplex PCR, the repertoire was profiled, and TCRdb retains in-frame clones only, with some absent. The table has about 440,000 clones, about 90% seen once; the top ten hold roughly 4%. Treatment: over 15 received Ad26.COV2.S at low or high dose, single or two shots; several received placebo; per-sample allocation not given. The samples date from day 63 after the first vaccine or placebo injection. The sample consisted of peripheral blood, taken in a trial of Ad26.COV2.S vaccine versus placebo. The receptors derive from a person between 18 and 60 years old who received the Ad26.COV2.S COVID-19 vaccine or a placebo.

The chain combines TRBV6-1 with TRBJ2-3; D gene ambiguous. V was pared by 0 bases and J by 1 base, with 5 bases between. The CDR3 is 14 residues long. Germline V CDR1 and CDR2: MNHNS, SASEGT. For the CDR3, the DNA is TGTGCCAGCAGTGAAGCGCCAGGCACAGATACGCAGTATTTT. Translated: CASSEAPGTDTQYF.

This clone has a single count. This chain joins TRBV9 and TRBJ2-1, with 10 bases fitting TRBD1. CDR3 length equals 15 residues. V lost 2 bases to trimming and J lost 8 bases; unmatched junction nucleotides: 7. Germline V lookup: CDR1 SGDLS, CDR2 YYNGEE. The CDR3 bases are TGTGCCAGCAGCGTGGGACAGGGGAATTATCATGAGCAGTTCTTC. It codes for CASSVGQGNYHEQFF.

The V and J genes are TRBV5-6 and TRBJ1-3; no definite D call. V lost 0 bases, J lost 0 bases, and 13 bases lay in between. There are 17 residues in the CDR3. Germline CDR1 and CDR2: SGHDT and YYEEEE. CDR3: CASSLVPRDDSGNTIYF. For the CDR3, the DNA is TGTGCCAGCAGCTTGGTTCCGCGGGATGACTCTGGAAACACCATATATTTT.

The chain combines TRBV5-1 with TRBJ1-4, with 8 bases aligning to TRBD1. J was trimmed by 7 bases and V by 0 bases; bases with no gene match: 2. The CDR3 is 14 residues long. Germline CDR1 reads SGHRS; CDR2 reads YFSETQ. The CDR3 reads CASSLGGTGEKLFF. CDR3 sequence (DNA): TGCGCCAGCAGCTTGGGAGGGACAGGTGAAAAACTGTTTTTT. Combining the CDR3 with reference TRBV5-1 and TRBJ1-4 gives the whole variable domain KAGVTQTPRYLIKTRGQQVTLSCSPISGHRSVSWYQQTPGQGLQFLFEYFSETQRNKGNFPGRFSGRQFSNSRSEMNVSTLELGDSALYLCASSLGGTGEKLFFGSGTQLSVL.

This clone came up a few times. The same CDR3 arises from other DNA sequences in this sample as well. This chain links TRBV18 with TRBJ2-3, with D hard to call. V was cut by 1 base and J by 5 bases, with 7 bases left in between. The CDR3 has 13 amino acids. Germline V lookup: CDR1 KGHSH, CDR2 LQKENI. The CDR3 protein is CASSPLFGDTQYF. The CDR3 nucleotides are TGTGCCAGCTCACCACTTTTTGGAGATACGCAGTATTTT.

The chain recombines TRBV19 with TRBJ2-5, with 9 bases fitting TRBD1. V lost 5 bases, J lost 7 bases, and 8 bases stayed unmatched. Germline V gene data show CDR1 as LNHDA and CDR2 as SQIVND (reference sequence). The CDR3 length is 14 residues. CDR3 coding DNA: TGTGCCAGTAGTCCCGGACAGGGGTCGGGGACCCAGTACTTC. It yields the protein CASSPGQGSGTQYF.

This chain uses TRBV5-8 with TRBJ2-7, with TRBD2 as a possible D gene (5 bases). The CDR3 covers 16 residues. CDR1 and CDR2 (germline): SGHTS, YDEGEE. V gave up 1 base and J gave up 2 bases, with 16 bases separating them. CDR3 region: CASSLMVIARTYEQYF. CDR3 in DNA: TGTGCCAGCAGCTTGATGGTGATAGCGCGTACCTACGAGCAGTACTTC. Full variable domain (remainder filled in from reference TRBV5-8 and TRBJ2-7): EAGVTQSPTHLIKTRGQQATLRCSPISGHTSVYWYQQALGLGLQFLLWYDEGEERNRGNFPPRFSGRQFPNYSSELNVNALELEDSALYLCASSLMVIARTYEQYFGPGTRLTVT.

The V call is TRBV2, the J call TRBJ1-4, with D perhaps TRBD1 (5 bases). The CDR3 is 15 amino acids. The V and J ends lost 7 bases and 6 bases respectively, with 18 bases between them. The V gene's germline CDR1 is SNHLY and CDR2 FYNNEI. The CDR3 sequence is CASTLERGGDEKLFF. DNA of the CDR3: TGTGCCAGCACCCTTGAGAGGGGTGGAGATGAAAAACTGTTTTTT.

The CDR3 sequence: CAISGRGLNEETQYF. The CDR3 DNA sequence: TGTGCCATCAGTGGGAGAGGTCTCAACGAAGAGACCCAGTACTTC. V is TRBV10-3 and J is TRBJ2-5, with D uncertain. The V end lost 4 bases, the J end lost 3 bases, and 15 bases lay between the germline ends. Germline assignment: CDR1 ENHRY and CDR2 SYGVKD. The CDR3 runs 15 residues.